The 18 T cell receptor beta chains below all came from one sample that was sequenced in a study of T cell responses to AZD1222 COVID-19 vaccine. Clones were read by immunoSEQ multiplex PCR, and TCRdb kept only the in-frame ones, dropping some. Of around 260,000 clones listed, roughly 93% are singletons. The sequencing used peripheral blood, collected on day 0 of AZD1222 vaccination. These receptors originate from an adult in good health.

In nucleotides, the CDR3 is TGTGCCAGCTCACGCGGGAGCAGGGTTTTAAACAATGAGCAGTTCTTC. Residues: CASSRGSRVLNNEQFF. This chain joins TRBV18 and TRBJ2-1; 7 bases map to TRBD2. This CDR3 has 16 residues. The germline V gene has CDR1 KGHSH and CDR2 LQKENI. J lost 5 bases, V lost 4 bases, and 11 bases had no gene match.

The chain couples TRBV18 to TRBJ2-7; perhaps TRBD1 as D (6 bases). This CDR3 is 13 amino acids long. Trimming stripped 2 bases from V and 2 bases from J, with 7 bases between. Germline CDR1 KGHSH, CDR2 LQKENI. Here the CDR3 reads CASSPGGPYEQYF. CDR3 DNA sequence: TGTGCCAGCTCACCAGGGGGCCCCTACGAGCAGTACTTC.

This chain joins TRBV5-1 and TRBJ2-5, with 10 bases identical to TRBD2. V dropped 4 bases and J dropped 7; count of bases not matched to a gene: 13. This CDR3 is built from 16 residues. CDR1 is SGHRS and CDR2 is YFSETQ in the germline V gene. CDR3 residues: CASSGGPSGGLGTQYF. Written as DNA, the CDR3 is TGCGCCAGCAGCGGGGGGCCTAGCGGGGGTCTCGGGACCCAGTACTTC.

CDR3 residues: CASSLAPALSNQPQHF. The DNA of the CDR3 is TGTGCCAGCAGCTTGGCTCCGGCATTGAGCAATCAGCCCCAGCATTTT. The rearrangement links TRBV5-5 to TRBJ1-5; D unclear. V lost 0 bases and J 1 base, leaving 11 bases between the germline ends. The CDR3 has 16 residues. Germline V gene sequence: CDR1 SGHKS, CDR2 YYEKEE (reference sequence).

CDR3: CASSSGATTDTQYF. Here the CDR3 DNA reads TGTGCCAGCAGCTCGGGGGCTACAACAGATACGCAGTATTTT. The chain has TRBV7-8 and TRBJ2-3; D is tentatively TRBD1 or TRBD2 (6 bases each). Trimming left V 4 bases short and J 3 bases short, with 11 bases between. The germline V gene has CDR1 SGHVS and CDR2 FQNEAQ. The CDR3 spans 14 residues.

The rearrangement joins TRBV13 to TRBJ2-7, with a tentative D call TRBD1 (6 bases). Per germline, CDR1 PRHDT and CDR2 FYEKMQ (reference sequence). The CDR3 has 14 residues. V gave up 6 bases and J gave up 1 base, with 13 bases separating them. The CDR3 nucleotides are TGTGCCAGCAGGAGACAGGTGACGTCCTACGAGCAGTACTTC. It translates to CASRRQVTSYEQYF.

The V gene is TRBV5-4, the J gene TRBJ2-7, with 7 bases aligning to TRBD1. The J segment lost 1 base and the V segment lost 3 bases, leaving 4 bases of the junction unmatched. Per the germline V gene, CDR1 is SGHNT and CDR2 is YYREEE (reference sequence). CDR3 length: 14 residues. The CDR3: CASSWATGSYEQYF. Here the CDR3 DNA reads TGTGCCAGCAGCTGGGCGACAGGGTCCTACGAGCAGTACTTC. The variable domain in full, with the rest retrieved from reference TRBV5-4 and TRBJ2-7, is ETGVTQSPTHLIKTRGQQVTLRCSSQSGHNTVSWYQQALGQGPQFIFQYYREEENGRGNFPPRFSGLQFPNYSSELNVNALELDDSALYLCASSWATGSYEQYFGPGTRLTVT.

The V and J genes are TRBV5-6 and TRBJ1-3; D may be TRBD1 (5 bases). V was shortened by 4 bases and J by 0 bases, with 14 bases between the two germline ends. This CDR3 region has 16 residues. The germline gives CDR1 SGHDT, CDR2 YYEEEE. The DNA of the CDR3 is TGTGCCAGCAGCACCGGGACTCTCGACTCTGGAAACACCATATATTTT. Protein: CASSTGTLDSGNTIYF.

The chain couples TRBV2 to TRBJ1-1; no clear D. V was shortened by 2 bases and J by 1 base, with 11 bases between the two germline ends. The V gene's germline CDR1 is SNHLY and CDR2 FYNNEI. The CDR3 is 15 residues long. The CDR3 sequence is CASSETPYSNTEAFF. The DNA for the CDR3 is TGTGCCAGCAGTGAAACCCCGTATTCGAACACTGAAGCTTTCTTT. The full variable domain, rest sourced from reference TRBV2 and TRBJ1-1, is EPEVTQTPSHQVTQMGQEVILRCVPISNHLYFYWYRQILGQKVEFLVSFYNNEISEKSEIFDDQFSVERPDGSNFTLKIRSTKLEDSAMYFCASSETPYSNTEAFFGQGTRLTVV.

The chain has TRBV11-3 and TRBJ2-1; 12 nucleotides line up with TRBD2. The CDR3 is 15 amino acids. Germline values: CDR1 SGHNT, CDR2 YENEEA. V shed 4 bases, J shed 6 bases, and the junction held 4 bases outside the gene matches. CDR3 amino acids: CASSYRLAGVNEQFF. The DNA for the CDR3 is TGTGCCAGCAGCTACAGACTAGCGGGAGTCAATGAGCAGTTCTTC.

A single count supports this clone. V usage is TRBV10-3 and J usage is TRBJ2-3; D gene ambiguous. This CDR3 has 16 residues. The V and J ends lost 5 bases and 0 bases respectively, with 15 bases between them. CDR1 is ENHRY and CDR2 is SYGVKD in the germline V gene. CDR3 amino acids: CAISPNRGSSTDTQYF. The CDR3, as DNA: TGTGCCATCAGTCCAAACCGTGGTAGCAGCACAGATACGCAGTATTTT.

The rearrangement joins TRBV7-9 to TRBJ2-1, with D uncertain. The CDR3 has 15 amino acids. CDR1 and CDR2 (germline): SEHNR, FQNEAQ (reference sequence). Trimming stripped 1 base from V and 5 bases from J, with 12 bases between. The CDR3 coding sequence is TGTGCCAGCAGCTTAGTGTTAATGGTACACAATGAGCAGTTCTTC. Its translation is CASSLVLMVHNEQFF.

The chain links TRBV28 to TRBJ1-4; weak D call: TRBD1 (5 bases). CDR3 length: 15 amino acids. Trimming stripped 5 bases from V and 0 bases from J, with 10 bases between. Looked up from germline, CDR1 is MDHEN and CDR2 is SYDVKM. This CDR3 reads CASSLTGATNEKLFF. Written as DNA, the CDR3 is TGTGCCAGCAGTCTCACGGGGGCAACTAATGAAAAACTGTTTTTT. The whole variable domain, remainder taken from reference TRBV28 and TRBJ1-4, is DVKVTQSSRYLVKRTGEKVFLECVQDMDHENMFWYRQDPGLGLRLIYFSYDVKMKEKGDIPEGYSVSREKKERFSLILESASTNQTSMYLCASSLTGATNEKLFFGSGTQLSVL.

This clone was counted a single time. The CDR3 DNA is TGCGCCACCGGGGGGGGGCACGAGCAGTACTTC. It translates to CATGGGHEQYF. The chain links TRBV10-2 to TRBJ2-7; the match to TRBD2 covers 8 bases. Germline assignment: CDR1 WSHSY and CDR2 SAAADI. CDR3 length: 11 amino acids. Trimming cost V 10 bases and J 5 bases; bases outside gene matches: 4.

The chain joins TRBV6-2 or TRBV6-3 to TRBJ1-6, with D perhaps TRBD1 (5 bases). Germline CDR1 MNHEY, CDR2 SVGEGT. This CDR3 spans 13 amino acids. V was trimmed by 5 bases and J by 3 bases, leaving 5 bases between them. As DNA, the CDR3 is TGTGCCAGCAGTGACAGCTATAATTCACCCCTCCACTTT. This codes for CASSDSYNSPLHF.

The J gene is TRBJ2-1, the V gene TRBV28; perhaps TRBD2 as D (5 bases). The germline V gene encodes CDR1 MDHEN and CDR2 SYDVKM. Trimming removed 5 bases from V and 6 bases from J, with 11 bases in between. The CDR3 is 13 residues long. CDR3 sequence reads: CASSLTRGNEQFF. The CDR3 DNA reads TGTGCCAGCAGTCTTACTAGAGGCAATGAGCAGTTCTTC.

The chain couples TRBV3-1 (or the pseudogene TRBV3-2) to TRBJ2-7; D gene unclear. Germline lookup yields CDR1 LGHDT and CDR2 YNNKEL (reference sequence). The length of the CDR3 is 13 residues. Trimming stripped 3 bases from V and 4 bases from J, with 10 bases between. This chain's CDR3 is CASSHGRVYEQYF. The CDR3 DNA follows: TGTGCCAGCAGCCATGGCCGGGTGTACGAGCAGTACTTC.

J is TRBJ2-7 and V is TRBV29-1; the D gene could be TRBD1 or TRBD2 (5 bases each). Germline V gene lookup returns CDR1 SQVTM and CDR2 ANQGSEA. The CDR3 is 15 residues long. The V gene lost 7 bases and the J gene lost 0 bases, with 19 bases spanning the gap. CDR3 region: CSAEVSGHSSYEQYF. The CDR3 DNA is TGCAGCGCAGAAGTTTCGGGGCACAGCTCCTACGAGCAGTACTTC.